The rows below give T cell receptor beta chains drawn from one sample of a study of T cell repertoires in cytomegalovirus infection. TCRdb re-called the reads through MiXCR, storing one row per CDR3 protein. The table lists about 700,000 distinct CDR3 sequences, roughly a third of them singletons. Their recognized antigens are unknown. The sample consisted of cultured PBMCs, taken from culture after CMV antigen stimulation. The source of these receptors is a human donor in good health (CMV status not recorded). Some clones in this sample may be carry-over from other donors' samples. CDR3s include the opening cysteine and the closing phenylalanine or tryptophan. The D gene is left open where the match is weak. Clone size is not always given. Where it is, it says once, few, many or a class for expanded clones.

TRBD2	TRBV7-4	TRBJ2-3	-	CASSFKALPGGLRDTQYF	TGTGCCAGCAGCTTTAAAGCCCTCCCGGGGGGGCTAAGGGATACGCAGTATTTT
TRBD1	TRBV7-2	TRBJ1-1	many	CASSPTGSTSENAFF	TGTGCCAGCAGCCCGACAGGGAGTACCTCTGAGAACGCTTTCTTT
-	TRBV18	TRBJ2-7	-	CASSPPDSRNYEQYF	TGTGCCAGCTCACCACCGGACAGTAGGAACTACGAGCAGTACTTC
-	TRBV2	TRBJ2-6	-	CATKGTIDDSGANVLTF	TGTGCCACCAAAGGGACAATTGATGACTCTGGGGCCAACGTCCTGACTTTC
-	TRBV10-3	TRBJ2-3	-	CAIRADTGTDTQYF	TGTGCCATCAGGGCGGACACGGGGACAGATACGCAGTATTTT
-	TRBV4-1	TRBJ2-4	-	CASSQGQGLAKNIQYF	TGCGCCAGCAGCCAAGGACAGGGACTAGCCAAAAACATTCAGTACTTC
-	TRBV20-1	TRBJ1-1	few	CSWGADDKEAFF	TGCAGTTGGGGGGCCGACGATAAAGAAGCTTTCTTT
-	TRBV20-1	TRBJ1-5	-	CSASSTGNQPHHF	TGCAGTGCTAGTAGTACAGGGAATCAGCCCCACCATTTT
TRBD1	TRBV6-6	TRBJ1-1	-	CASSYSLDRGLTEAFF	TGTGCCAGCAGTTACTCTCTGGACAGGGGACTGACTGAAGCTTTCTTT
-	TRBV7-2	TRBJ2-4	-	CASSLNPGSTMGIQYF	TGTGCCAGCAGCTTAAATCCCGGCTCCACCATGGGCATTCAGTACTTC
-	TRBV20-1	TRBJ1-1	few	CSARGWDKATTEAFF	TGCAGTGCTAGAGGCTGGGACAAGGCGACCACTGAAGCTTTCTTT
-	TRBV6-1	TRBJ1-2	few	CASTGVNYGYTF	TGTGCCAGCACAGGAGTTAACTATGGCTACACCTTC
TRBD2	TRBV20-1	TRBJ2-5	-	CSAREGGWGRVETQYF	TGCAGTGCTAGAGAGGGGGGGTGGGGAAGAGTGGAGACCCAGTACTTC
-	TRBV27	TRBJ1-6	few	CASSLSNTPLHF	TGTGCCAGCAGTTTATCTAATACACCCCTCCACTTT
-	TRBV11-2	TRBJ1-1	-	CASSSRGGQYPEAFF	TGTGCCAGCAGCTCGAGAGGGGGACAATACCCTGAAGCTTTCTTT
TRBD1	TRBV7-4	TRBJ1-2	-	CASSPSGQGVFGYTF	TGTGCCAGCAGCCCGTCGGGACAGGGGGTCTTCGGCTACACCTTC
-	TRBV7-9	TRBJ2-7	few	CASSSSGAPYEQYF	TGTGCCAGCAGCTCCTCGGGAGCCCCCTACGAGCAGTACTTC
-	TRBV19	TRBJ2-1	-	CASSHQGTYNEQFF	TGTGCCAGTAGTCACCAGGGAACTTACAATGAGCAGTTCTTC
-	TRBV7-9	TRBJ1-4	-	CASSSMGANEKLFF	TGTGCCAGCAGTTCGATGGGAGCTAATGAAAAACTGTTTTTT
-	TRBV6-5	TRBJ1-5	few	CASDQGIQPQHF	TGTGCCAGCGATCAGGGGATCCAGCCCCAGCATTTT
-	TRBV18	TRBJ1-2	few	CASSRGTGNGYTF	TGTGCCAGCTCACGAGGAACAGGGAACGGCTACACCTTC
-	TRBV7-8	TRBJ2-7	few	CASSLAQFYEQYF	TGTGCCAGCAGCCTCGCTCAATTCTACGAGCAGTACTTC
TRBD2	TRBV7-9	TRBJ2-7	-	CASSPGTSGRYEQYF	TGTGCCAGCAGCCCCGGGACTAGCGGGAGATACGAGCAGTACTTC
-	TRBV19	TRBJ2-3	-	CASQGYITSTDTQYF	TGTGCCAGCCAAGGGTACATCACTAGCACAGATACGCAGTATTTT
-	TRBV7-2	TRBJ2-2	many	CASSLTPGIAGELFF	TGTGCCAGCAGCTTAACTCCAGGGATTGCCGGGGAGCTGTTTTTT
TRBD2	TRBV4-2	TRBJ2-7	-	CASSQTASGGFKNEQYF	TGTGCCAGCAGCCAAACGGCTAGCGGGGGGTTTAAAAACGAGCAGTACTTC
TRBD1	TRBV11-2	TRBJ1-5	-	CASSLATGEGNQPQHF	TGTGCCAGCAGCTTAGCCACAGGGGAAGGCAATCAGCCCCAGCATTTT
TRBD1	TRBV7-8	TRBJ2-3	-	CASSLVGTGRGYDTQYF	TGTGCCAGCAGCTTAGTGGGGACAGGTCGAGGGTATGATACGCAGTATTTT
-	TRBV7-9	TRBJ2-1	few	CASSLAGRLLNEQFF	TGTGCCAGCAGCTTAGCGGGGCGACTCCTTAATGAGCAGTTCTTC
TRBD1	TRBV7-9	TRBJ1-2	few	CASSLALWTGAHGYTF	TGTGCCAGCAGCTTAGCGCTGTGGACAGGGGCCCATGGCTACACCTTC
-	TRBV2	TRBJ1-4	-	CASRRLTNEKLFF	TGTGCCAGCAGGCGACTAACTAATGAAAAACTGTTTTTT
-	TRBV2	TRBJ2-1	few	CASSEEAPGGEQFF	TGTGCCAGCAGTGAGGAAGCACCCGGGGGAGAGCAGTTCTTC